The next 3 T cell receptor beta chains were all read from a single sample in a study of OX40 agonist ivuxolimab in advanced cancers. Only in-frame clones appear in the TCRdb table, and some are missing; sequencing was by immunoSEQ multiplex PCR. The sample includes around 80,000 clones, 75% to 90% of them seen just once. Source: CD4+ or CD8+ T cells sorted from blood, taken in a trial of the OX40 agonist ivuxolimab. The receptors come from an adult with an advanced solid tumor such as melanoma, head and neck, liver or kidney cancer.

The chain combines TRBV5-4 with TRBJ2-3; D is tentatively TRBD1 or TRBD2 (7 bases each). Germline CDR1 is SGHNT and CDR2 is YYREEE (reference sequence). The length of the CDR3 is 15 residues. The V and J ends lost 0 bases and 4 bases respectively, with 12 bases between them. CDR3 amino acids: CASSLGQGGADTQYF. The CDR3 coding sequence is TGTGCCAGCAGCTTGGGGCAGGGGGGGGCAGATACGCAGTATTTT.

The CDR3 DNA follows: TGTGCCAGCAGTGGGATGTCCGGACCCCGGGGAGGCTACACCTTC. As protein: CASSGMSGPRGGYTF. This chain uses TRBV6-1 with TRBJ1-2, with D unclear. The CDR3 length is 15 residues. Trimming removed 4 bases at V and 8 bases at J, with 20 bases between. Germline V CDR1 and CDR2: MNHNS, SASEGT.

This clone appeared a single time. The chain couples TRBV6-6 to TRBJ1-2; D is ambiguous. Trimming left V 5 bases short and J 2 bases short, with 3 bases between. The CDR3 has 11 residues. CDR1 is MNHNY and CDR2 is SVGAGI in the germline V gene (reference sequence). The CDR3 region has the DNA TGTGCCAGCAGTCCGAACTATGGCTACACCTTC. As protein: CASSPNYGYTF.